This TCR beta chain was recovered during a study of blood T cell repertoires in COVID-19. Study-wide context: The United States, Italy and Spain supplied acute and convalescent COVID-19 samples. PBMCs, B-cell-depleted T cells, or T cells provided the cDNA or gDNA that made up the material.

How the authors handled the data: From reference gene primer amplification, estimates of nucleated cell counts were derived. The assay was immunoSEQ multiplex PCR, and TCRdb's table has in-frame clones only and misses some. The D gene and trimming were derived from the DNA, and the V and J assignments and clone size from that table. The sample has some 490,000 clones, 80% to 90% seen once; the top ten hold 3.2%. Germline-derived CDR1 and CDR2 are SEHNR and FQNEAQ (reference sequence). V lost 0 bases, J lost 0 bases, and 11 bases stayed unmatched. The CDR3 extends over 18 amino acids. The genes are TRBV7-9 and TRBJ2-7, with 7 positions matching TRBD2. Sequencing was done on a sample of peripheral blood. This sequence originates from a human donor in a cohort sampled during active COVID-19. CDR3 DNA: TGTGCCAGCAGCTTAGCGGGTAGCGGGTACTTAAGCTCCTACGAGCAGTACTTC. Encoded protein: CASSLAGSGYLSSYEQYF.